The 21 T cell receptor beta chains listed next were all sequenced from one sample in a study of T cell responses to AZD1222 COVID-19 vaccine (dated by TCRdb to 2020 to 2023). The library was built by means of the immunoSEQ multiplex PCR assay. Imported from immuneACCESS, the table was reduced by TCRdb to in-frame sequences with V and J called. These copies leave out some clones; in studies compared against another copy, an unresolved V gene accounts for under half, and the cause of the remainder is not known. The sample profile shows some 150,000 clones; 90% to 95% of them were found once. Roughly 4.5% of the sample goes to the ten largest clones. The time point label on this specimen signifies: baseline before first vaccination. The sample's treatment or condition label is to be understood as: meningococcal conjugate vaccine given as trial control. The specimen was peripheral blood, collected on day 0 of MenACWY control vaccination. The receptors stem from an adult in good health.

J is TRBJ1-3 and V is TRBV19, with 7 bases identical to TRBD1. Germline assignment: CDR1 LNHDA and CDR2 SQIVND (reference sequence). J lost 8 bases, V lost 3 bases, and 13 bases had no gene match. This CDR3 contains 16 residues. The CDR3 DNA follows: TGTGCCAGTAGTATCCCCGCCTTACAGGGGAGGGACACCATATATTTT. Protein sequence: CASSIPALQGRDTIYF.

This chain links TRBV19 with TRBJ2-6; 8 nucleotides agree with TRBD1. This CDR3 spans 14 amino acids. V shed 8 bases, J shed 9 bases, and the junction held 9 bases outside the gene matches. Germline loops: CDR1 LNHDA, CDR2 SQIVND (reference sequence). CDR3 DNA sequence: TGTGCCAGTTCAGGGGGCGCTTTAGTCAACGTCCTGACTTTC. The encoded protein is CASSGGALVNVLTF.

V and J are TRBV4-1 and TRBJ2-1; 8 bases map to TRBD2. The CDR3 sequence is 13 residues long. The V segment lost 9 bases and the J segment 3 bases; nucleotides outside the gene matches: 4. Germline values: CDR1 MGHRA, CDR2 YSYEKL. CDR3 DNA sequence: TGCGCCAGAAAGCGGGAGAACTACAATGAGCAGTTCTTC. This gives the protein CARKRENYNEQFF.

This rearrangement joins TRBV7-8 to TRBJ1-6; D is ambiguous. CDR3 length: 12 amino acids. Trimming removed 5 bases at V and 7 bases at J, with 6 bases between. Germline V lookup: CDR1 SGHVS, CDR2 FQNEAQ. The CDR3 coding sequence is TGTGCCAGCAGCCTCTTAAATTCACCCCTCCACTTT. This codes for CASSLLNSPLHF. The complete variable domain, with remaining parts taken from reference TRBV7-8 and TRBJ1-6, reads GAGVSQSPRYKVAKRGQDVALRCDPISGHVSLFWYQQALGQGPEFLTYFQNEAQLDKSGLPSDRFFAERPEGSVSTLKIQRTQQEDSAVYLCASSLLNSPLHFGNGTRLTVT.

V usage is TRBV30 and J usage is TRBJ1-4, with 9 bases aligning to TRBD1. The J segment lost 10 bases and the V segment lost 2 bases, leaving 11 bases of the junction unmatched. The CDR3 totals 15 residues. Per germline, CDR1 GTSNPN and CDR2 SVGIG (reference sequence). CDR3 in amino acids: CAWSPPGQGPGKLFF. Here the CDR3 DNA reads TGTGCCTGGAGTCCCCCGGGACAGGGCCCCGGAAAACTGTTTTTT. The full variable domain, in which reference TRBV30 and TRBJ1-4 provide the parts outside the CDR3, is SQTIHQWPATLVQPVGSPLSLECTVEGTSNPNLYWYRQAAGRGLQLLFYSVGIGQISSEVPQNLSASRPQDRQFILSSKKLLLSDSGFYLCAWSPPGQGPGKLFFGSGTQLSVL.

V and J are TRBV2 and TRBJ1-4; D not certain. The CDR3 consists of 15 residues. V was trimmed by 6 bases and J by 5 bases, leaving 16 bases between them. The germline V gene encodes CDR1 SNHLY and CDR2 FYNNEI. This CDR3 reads CASRTSETLNEKLFF. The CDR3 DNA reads TGTGCCAGCAGGACCTCCGAGACACTGAATGAAAAACTGTTTTTT.

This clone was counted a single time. This CDR3 reads CASSYFPGDTQYF. The CDR3 DNA reads TGTGCCAGCAGTTACTTTCCCGGAGATACGCAGTATTTT. The rearrangement joins TRBV6-2 or TRBV6-3 to TRBJ2-3; D not certain. There are 13 residues in the CDR3. Trimming removed 1 base at V and 5 bases at J, with 7 bases between. Germline CDR1 and CDR2: MNHEY and SVGEGT.

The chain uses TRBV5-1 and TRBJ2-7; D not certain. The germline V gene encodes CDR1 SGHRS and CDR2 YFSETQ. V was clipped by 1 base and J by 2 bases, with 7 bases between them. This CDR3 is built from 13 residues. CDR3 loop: CASSLLPAYEQYF. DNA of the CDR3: TGCGCCAGCAGCTTGTTACCAGCCTACGAGCAGTACTTC.

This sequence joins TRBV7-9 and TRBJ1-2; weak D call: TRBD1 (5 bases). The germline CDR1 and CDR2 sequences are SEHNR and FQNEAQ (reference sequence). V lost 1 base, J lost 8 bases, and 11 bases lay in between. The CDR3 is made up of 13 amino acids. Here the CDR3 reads CASSLDGAGGYTF. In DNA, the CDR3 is TGTGCCAGCAGCTTAGACGGGGCAGGGGGCTACACCTTC.

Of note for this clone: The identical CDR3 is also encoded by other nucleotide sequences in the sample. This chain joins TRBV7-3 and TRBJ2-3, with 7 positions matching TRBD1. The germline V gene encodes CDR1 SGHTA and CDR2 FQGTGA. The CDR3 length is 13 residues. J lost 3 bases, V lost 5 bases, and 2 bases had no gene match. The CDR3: CASSRGQTDTQYF. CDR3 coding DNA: TGTGCCAGCAGCAGGGGACAGACAGATACGCAGTATTTT.

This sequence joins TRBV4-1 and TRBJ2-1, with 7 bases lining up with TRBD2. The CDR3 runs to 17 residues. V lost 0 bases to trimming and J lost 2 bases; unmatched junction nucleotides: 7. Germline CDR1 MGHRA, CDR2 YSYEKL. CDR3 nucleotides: TGCGCCAGCAGCCAAGATCTTAGGGAGGGCCCCTACAATGAGCAGTTCTTC. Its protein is CASSQDLREGPYNEQFF.

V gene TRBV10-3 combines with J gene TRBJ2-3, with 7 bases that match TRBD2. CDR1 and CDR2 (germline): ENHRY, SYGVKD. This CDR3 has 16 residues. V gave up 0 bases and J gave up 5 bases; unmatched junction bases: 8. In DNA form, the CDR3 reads TGTGCCATCAGTGAGTCCGGCGGGAGATCAATAGATACGCAGTATTTT. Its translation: CAISESGGRSIDTQYF.

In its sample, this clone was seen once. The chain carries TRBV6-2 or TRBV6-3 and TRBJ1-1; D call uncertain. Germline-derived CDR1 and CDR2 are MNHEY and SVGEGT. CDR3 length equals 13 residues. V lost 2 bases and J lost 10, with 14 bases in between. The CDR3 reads CASSYEGPRAAFF. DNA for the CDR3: TGTGCCAGCAGTTACGAAGGACCGAGGGCAGCTTTCTTT.

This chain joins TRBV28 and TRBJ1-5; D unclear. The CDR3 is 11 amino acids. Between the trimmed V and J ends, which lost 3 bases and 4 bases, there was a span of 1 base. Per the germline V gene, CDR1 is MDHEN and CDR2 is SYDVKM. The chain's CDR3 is CASSFNQPQHF. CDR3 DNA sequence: TGTGCCAGCAGTTTTAATCAGCCCCAGCATTTT. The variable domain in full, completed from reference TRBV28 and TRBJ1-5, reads DVKVTQSSRYLVKRTGEKVFLECVQDMDHENMFWYRQDPGLGLRLIYFSYDVKMKEKGDIPEGYSVSREKKERFSLILESASTNQTSMYLCASSFNQPQHFGDGTRLSIL.

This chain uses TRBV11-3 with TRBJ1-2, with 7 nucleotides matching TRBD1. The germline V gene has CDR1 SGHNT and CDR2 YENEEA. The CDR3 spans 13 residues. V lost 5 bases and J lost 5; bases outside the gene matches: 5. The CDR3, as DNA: TGTGCCAGCAGCCCGGACAGGTCTTATGGCTACACCTTC. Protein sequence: CASSPDRSYGYTF. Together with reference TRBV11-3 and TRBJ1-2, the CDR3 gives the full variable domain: EAGVVQSPRYKIIEKKQPVAFWCNPISGHNTLYWYLQNLGQGPELLIRYENEEAVDDSQLPKDRFSAERLKGVDSTLKIQPAELGDSAVYLCASSPDRSYGYTFGSGTRLTVV.

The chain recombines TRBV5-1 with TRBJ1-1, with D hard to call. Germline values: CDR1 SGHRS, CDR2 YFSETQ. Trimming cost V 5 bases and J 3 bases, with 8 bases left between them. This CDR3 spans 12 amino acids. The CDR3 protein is CASRERDTEAFF. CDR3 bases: TGCGCCAGCAGAGAGAGGGACACTGAAGCTTTCTTT.

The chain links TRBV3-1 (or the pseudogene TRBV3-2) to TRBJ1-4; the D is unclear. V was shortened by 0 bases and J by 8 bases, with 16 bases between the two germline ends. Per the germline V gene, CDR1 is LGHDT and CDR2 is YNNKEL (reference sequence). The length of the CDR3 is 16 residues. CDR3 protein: CASSQDLPALGEKLFF. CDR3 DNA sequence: TGTGCCAGCAGCCAAGATCTCCCAGCCCTGGGGGAAAAACTGTTTTTT.

The chain's CDR3 is CASSYSRGYEQYF. CDR3 nucleotides: TGTGCCAGCAGTTACTCGCGAGGGTACGAGCAGTACTTC. The rearrangement uses TRBV6-2 or TRBV6-3 and TRBJ2-7; the D gene is possibly TRBD2 (5 bases). The CDR3 runs 13 residues. Germline loops: CDR1 MNHEY, CDR2 SVGEGT. Trimming cost V 0 bases and J 4 bases, with 7 bases left between them.

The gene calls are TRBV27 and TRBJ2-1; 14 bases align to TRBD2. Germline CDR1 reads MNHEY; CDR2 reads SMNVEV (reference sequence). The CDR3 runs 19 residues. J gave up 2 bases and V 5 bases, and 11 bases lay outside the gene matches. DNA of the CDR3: TGTGCCAGCAGTCCCCCCCTGACTAGCGGGAGGGCCACCTACAATGAGCAGTTCTTC. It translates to CASSPPLTSGRATYNEQFF.

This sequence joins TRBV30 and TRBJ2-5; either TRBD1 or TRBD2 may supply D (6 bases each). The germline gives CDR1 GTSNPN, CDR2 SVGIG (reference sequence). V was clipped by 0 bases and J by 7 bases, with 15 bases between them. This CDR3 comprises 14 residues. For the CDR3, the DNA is TGTGCCTGGAGTGTACTCGGGGGCTTGGGGACCCAGTACTTC. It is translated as CAWSVLGGLGTQYF.

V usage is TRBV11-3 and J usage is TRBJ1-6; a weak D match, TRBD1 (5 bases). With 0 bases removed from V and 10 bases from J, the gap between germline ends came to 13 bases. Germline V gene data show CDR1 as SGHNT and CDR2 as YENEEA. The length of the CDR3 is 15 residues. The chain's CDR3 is CASSLDSTGVSPLHF. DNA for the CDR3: TGTGCCAGCAGCTTAGACTCCACGGGGGTCTCACCCCTCCACTTT.